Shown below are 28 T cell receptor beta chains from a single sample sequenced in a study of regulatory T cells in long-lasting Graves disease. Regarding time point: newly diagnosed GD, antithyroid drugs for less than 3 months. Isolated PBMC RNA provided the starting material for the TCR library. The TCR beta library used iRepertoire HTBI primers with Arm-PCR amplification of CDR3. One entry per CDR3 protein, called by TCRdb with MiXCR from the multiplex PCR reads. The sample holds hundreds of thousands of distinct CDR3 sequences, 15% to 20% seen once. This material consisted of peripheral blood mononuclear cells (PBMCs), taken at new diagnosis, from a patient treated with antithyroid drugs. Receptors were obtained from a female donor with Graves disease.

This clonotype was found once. The CDR3 sequence is CASRLQDGGYTF. In nucleotides, the CDR3 is TGTGCCAGCAGACTACAGGATGGTGGCTACACCTTC. J is TRBJ1-2 and V is TRBV27; D perhaps matches TRBD1 (5 bases). Between the trimmed V and J ends, which lost 6 bases and 7 bases, there was a span of 12 bases. Germline assignment: CDR1 MNHEY and CDR2 SMNVEV (reference sequence). The CDR3 has 12 amino acids.

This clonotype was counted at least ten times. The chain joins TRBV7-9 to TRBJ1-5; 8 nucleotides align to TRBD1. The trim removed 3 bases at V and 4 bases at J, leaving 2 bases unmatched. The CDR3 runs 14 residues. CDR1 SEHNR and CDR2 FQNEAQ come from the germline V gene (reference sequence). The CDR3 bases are TGTGCCAGCAGCTTGGGGGACAGGAATCAGCCCCAGCATTTT. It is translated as CASSLGDRNQPQHF.

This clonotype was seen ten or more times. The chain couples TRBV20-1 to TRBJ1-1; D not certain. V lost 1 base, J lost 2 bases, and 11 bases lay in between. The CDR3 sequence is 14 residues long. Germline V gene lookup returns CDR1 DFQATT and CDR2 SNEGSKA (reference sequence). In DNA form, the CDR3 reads TGCAGTGCTAGAGTGGCAGCGCTAAACACTGAAGCTTTCTTT. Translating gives CSARVAALNTEAFF.

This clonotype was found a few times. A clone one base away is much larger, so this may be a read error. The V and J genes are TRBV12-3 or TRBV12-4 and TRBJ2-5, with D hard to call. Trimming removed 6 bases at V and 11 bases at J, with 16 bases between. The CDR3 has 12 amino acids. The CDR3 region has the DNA TGTGCCAGCAGCCCCTTCGCGAAACAGCAGTACTTC. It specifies CASSPFAKQQYF.

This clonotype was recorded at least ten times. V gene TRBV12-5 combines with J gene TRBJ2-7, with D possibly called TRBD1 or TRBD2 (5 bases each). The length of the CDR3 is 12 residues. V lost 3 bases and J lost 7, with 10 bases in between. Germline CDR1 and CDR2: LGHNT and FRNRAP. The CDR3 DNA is TGTGCTAGTGGTTTAAGAGGGGTTGAGCAGTACTTC. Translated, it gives CASGLRGVEQYF.

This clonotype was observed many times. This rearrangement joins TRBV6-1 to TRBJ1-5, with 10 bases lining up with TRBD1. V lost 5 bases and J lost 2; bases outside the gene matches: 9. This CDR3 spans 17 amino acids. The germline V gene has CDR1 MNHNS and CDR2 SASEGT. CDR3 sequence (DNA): TGTGCCAGCAGTACCATATCCGGGACAGGGGGCAATCAGCCCCAGCATTTT. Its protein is CASSTISGTGGNQPQHF.

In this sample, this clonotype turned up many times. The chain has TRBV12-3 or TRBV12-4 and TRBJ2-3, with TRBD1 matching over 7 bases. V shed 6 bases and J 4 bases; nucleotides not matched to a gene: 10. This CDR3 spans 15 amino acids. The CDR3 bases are TGTGCCAGCAGCTCCCCACGAGGGACAGCAGATACGCAGTATTTT. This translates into CASSSPRGTADTQYF.

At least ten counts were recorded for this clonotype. The CDR3 DNA follows: TGTGCCAGCAGCGCCCCCCCGGCGACTGGGGTTGGGTGGACTGAAGCTTTCTTT. This encodes CASSAPPATGVGWTEAFF. The genes are TRBV9 and TRBJ1-1, with D unresolved. The CDR3 is 18 residues long. Germline CDR1 and CDR2: SGDLS and YYNGEE. Between the trimmed V and J ends, which lost 3 bases and 5 bases, there was a span of 26 bases.

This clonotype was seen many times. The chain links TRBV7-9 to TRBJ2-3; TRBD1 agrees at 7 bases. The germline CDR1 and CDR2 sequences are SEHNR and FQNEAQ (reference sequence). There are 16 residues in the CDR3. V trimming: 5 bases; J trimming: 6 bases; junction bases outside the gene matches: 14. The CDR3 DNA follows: TGTGCCAGCAGCGGGGGACAGCCAGTTCTCAAGGATACGCAGTATTTT. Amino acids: CASSGGQPVLKDTQYF.

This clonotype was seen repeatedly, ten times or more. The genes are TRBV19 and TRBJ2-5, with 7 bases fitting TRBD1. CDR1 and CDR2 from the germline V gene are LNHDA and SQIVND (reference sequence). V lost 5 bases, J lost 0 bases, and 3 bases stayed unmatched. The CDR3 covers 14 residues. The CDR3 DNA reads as TGTGCCAGTAGTGTACAGGGGTACCAAGAGACCCAGTACTTC. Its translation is CASSVQGYQETQYF.

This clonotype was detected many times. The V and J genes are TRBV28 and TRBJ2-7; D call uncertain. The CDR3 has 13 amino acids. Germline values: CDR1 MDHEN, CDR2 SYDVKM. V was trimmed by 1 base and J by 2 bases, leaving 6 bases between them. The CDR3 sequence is CASSLSRTYEQYF. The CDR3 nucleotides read TGTGCCAGCAGTTTATCACGCACCTACGAGCAGTACTTC.

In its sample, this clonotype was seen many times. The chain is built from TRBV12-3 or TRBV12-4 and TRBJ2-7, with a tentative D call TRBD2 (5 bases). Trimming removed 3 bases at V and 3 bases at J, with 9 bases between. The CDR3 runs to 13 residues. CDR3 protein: CASSFGGSYEQYF. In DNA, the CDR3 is TGTGCCAGCAGTTTCGGTGGGAGCTACGAGCAGTACTTC.

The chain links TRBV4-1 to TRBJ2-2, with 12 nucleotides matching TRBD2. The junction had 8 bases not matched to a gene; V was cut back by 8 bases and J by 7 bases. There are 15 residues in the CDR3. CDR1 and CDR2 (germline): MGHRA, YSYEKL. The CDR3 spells CASFPTSGRFGELFF. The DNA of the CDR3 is TGCGCCAGCTTCCCCACTAGCGGGAGGTTCGGGGAGCTGTTTTTT.

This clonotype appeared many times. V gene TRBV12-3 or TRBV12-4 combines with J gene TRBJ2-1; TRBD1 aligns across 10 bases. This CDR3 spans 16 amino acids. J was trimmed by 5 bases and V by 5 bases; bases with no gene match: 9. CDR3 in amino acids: CASSPPTGGVNNEQFF. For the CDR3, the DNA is TGTGCCAGCAGTCCTCCGACAGGGGGCGTTAACAATGAGCAGTTCTTC.

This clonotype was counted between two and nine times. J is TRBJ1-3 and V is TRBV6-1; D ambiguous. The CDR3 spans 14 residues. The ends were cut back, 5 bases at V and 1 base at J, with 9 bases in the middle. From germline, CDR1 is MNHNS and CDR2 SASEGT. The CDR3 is CASSPIGSGNTIYF. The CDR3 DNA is TGTGCCAGCAGTCCTATCGGATCTGGAAACACCATATATTTT.

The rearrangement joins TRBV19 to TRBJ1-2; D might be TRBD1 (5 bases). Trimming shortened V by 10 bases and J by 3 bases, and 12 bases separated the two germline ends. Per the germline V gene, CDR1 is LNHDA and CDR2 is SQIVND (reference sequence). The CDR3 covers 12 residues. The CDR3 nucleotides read TGTGCCACTCCGGGGGAGGACTATGGCTACACCTTC. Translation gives CATPGEDYGYTF.

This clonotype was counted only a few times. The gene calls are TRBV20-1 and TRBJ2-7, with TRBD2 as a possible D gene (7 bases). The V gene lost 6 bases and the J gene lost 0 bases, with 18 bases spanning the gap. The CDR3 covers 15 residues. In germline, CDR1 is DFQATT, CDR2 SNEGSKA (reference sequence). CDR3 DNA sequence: TGCAGTGCCCAAGGGGGGGACACCAACTCCTACGAGCAGTACTTC. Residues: CSAQGGDTNSYEQYF.

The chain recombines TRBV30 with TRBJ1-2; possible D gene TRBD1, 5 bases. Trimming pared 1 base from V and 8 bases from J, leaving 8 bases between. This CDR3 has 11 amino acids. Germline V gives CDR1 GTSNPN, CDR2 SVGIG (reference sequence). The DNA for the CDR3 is TGTGCCTGGAGTGGTCGGGGGGGCTACACCTTC. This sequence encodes CAWSGRGGYTF.

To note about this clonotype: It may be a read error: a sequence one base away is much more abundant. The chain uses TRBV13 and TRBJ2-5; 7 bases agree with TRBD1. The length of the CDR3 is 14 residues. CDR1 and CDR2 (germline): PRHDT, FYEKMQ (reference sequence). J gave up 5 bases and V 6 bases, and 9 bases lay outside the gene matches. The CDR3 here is CASRPRTGGETQYF. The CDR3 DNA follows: TGTGCCAGCAGGCCCCGGACAGGCGGGGAGACCCAGTACTTC.

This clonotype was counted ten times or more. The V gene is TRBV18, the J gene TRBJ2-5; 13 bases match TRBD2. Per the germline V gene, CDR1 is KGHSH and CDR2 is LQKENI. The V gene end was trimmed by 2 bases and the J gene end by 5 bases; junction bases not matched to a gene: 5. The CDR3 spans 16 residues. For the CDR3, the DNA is TGTGCCAGCTCACCAGCCGGGACTAGCGGGATTGAGACCCAGTACTTC. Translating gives CASSPAGTSGIETQYF. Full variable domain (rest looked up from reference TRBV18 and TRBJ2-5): NAGVMQNPRHLVRRRGQEARLRCSPMKGHSHVYWYRQLPEEGLKFMVYLQKENIIDESGMPKERFSAEFPKEGPSILRIQQVVRGDSAAYFCASSPAGTSGIETQYFGPGTRLLVL.

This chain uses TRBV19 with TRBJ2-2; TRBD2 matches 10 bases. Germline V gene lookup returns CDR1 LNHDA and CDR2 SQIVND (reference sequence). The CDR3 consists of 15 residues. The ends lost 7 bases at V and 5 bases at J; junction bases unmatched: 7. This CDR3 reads CASTRAGGLTGELFF. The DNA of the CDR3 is TGTGCCAGTACGCGAGCGGGAGGGCTTACCGGGGAGCTGTTTTTT. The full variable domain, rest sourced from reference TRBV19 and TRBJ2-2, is DGGITQSPKYLFRKEGQNVTLSCEQNLNHDAMYWYRQDPGQGLRLIYYSQIVNDFQKGDIAEGYSVSREKKESFPLTVTSAQKNPTAFYLCASTRAGGLTGELFFGEGSRLTVL.

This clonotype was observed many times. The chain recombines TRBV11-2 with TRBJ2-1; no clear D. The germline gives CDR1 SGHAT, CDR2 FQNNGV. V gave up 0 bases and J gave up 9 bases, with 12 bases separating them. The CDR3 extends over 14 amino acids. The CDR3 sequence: CASSLESAIGEQFF. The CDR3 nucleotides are TGTGCCAGCAGCTTAGAATCGGCTATAGGTGAGCAGTTCTTC.

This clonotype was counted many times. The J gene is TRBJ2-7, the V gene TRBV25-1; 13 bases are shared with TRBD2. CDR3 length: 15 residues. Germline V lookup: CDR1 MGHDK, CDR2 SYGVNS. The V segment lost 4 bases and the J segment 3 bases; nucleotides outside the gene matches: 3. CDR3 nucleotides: TGTGCCAGCAGTGCTGGGACTAGCGGGATCTACGAGCAGTACTTC. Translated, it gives CASSAGTSGIYEQYF.

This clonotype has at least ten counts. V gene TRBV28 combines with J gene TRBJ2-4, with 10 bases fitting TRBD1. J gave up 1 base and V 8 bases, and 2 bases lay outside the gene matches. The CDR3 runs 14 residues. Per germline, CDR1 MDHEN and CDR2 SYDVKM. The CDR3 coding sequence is TGTGCCAGCGGGGGACAGGGGGCCAAAAACATTCAGTACTTC. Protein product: CASGGQGAKNIQYF. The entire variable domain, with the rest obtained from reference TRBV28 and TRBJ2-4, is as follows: DVKVTQSSRYLVKRTGEKVFLECVQDMDHENMFWYRQDPGLGLRLIYFSYDVKMKEKGDIPEGYSVSREKKERFSLILESASTNQTSMYLCASGGQGAKNIQYFGAGTRLSVL.

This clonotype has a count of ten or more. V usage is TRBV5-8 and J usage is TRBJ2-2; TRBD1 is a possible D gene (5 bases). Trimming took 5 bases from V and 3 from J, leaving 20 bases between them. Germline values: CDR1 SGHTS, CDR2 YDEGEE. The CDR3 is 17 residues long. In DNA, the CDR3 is TGTGCCAGCAGTTTGAAAGGGGTCTGGGTTTACACCGGGGAGCTGTTTTTT. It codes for CASSLKGVWVYTGELFF.

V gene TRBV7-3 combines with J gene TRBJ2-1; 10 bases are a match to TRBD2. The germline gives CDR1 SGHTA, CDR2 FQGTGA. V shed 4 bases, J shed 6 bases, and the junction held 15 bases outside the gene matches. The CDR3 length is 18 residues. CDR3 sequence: CASSSSPRGLAAFNEQFF. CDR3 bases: TGTGCCAGCAGCTCCTCCCCCCGCGGACTAGCGGCCTTCAATGAGCAGTTCTTC.

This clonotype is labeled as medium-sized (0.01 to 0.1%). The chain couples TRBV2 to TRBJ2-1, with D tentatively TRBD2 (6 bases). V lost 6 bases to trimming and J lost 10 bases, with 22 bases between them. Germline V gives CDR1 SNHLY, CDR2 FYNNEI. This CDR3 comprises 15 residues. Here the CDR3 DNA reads TGTGCCAGCAGCCCCGCCGGGACTGGGCGTCGAGAGCAGTTCTTC. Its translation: CASSPAGTGRREQFF.

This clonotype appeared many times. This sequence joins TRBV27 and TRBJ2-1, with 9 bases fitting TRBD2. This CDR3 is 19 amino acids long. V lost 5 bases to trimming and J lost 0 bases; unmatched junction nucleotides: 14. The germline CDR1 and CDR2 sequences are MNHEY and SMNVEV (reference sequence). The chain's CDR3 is CASSGGAGGPVSSYNEQFF. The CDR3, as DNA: TGTGCCAGCAGTGGGGGCGCGGGAGGGCCTGTGAGCTCCTACAATGAGCAGTTCTTC.